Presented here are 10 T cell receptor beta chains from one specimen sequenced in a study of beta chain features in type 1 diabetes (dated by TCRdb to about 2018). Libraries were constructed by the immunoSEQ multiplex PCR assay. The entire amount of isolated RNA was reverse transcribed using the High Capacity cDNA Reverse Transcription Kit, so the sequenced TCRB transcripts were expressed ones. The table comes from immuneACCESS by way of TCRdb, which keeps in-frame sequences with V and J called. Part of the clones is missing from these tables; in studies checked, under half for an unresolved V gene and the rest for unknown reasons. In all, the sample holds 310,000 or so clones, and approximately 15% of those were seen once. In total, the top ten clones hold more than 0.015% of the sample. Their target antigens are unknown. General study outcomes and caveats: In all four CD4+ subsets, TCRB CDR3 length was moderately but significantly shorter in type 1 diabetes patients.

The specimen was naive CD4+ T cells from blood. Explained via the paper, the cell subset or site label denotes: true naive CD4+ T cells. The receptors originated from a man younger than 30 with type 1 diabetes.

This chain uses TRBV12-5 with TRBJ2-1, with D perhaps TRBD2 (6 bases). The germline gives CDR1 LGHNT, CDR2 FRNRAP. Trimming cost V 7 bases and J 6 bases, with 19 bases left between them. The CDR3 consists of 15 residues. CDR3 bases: TGTGCTAGTGCCGTAAGACTAGAGCGGCGCAATGAGCAGTTCTTC. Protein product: CASAVRLERRNEQFF. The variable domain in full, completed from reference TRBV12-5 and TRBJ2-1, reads DARVTQTPRHKVTEMGQEVTMRCQPILGHNTVFWYRQTMMQGLELLAYFRNRAPLDDSGMPKDRFSAEMPDATLATLKIQPSEPRDSAVYFCASAVRLERRNEQFFGPGTRLTVL.

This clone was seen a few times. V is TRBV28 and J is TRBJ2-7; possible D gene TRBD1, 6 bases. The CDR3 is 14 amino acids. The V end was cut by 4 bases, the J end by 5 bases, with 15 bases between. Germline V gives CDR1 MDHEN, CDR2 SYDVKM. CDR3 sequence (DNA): TGTGCCAGCAGTTCAGGGGTGGATCGGGACGAGCAGTACTTC. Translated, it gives CASSSGVDRDEQYF. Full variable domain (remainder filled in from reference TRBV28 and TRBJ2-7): DVKVTQSSRYLVKRTGEKVFLECVQDMDHENMFWYRQDPGLGLRLIYFSYDVKMKEKGDIPEGYSVSREKKERFSLILESASTNQTSMYLCASSSGVDRDEQYFGPGTRLTVT.

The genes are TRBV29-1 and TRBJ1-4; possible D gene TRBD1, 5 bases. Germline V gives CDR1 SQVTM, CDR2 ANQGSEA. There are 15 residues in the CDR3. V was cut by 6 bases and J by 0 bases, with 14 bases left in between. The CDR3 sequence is CSVTKGTTTNEKLFF. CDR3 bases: TGCAGCGTCACCAAAGGGACTACAACTAATGAAAAACTGTTTTTT.

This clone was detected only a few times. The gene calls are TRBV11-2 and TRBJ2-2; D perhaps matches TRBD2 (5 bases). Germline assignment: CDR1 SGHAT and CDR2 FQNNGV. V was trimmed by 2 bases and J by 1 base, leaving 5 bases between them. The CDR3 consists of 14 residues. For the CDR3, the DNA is TGTGCCAGCAGCTTAACTAGGAACACCGGGGAGCTGTTTTTT. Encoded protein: CASSLTRNTGELFF.

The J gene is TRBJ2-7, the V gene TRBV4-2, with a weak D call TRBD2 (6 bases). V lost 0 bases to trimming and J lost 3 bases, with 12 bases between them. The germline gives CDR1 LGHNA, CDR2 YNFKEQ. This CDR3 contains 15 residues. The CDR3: CASSQEREGVYEQYF. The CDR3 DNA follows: TGTGCCAGCAGCCAAGAGCGGGAAGGAGTCTACGAGCAGTACTTC.

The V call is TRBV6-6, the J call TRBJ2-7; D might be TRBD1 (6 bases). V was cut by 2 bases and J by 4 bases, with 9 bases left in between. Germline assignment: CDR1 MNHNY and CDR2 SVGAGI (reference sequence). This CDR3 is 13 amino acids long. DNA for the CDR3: TGTGCCAGCAGTTACCCCCAGGGGTACGAGCAGTACTTC. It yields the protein CASSYPQGYEQYF.

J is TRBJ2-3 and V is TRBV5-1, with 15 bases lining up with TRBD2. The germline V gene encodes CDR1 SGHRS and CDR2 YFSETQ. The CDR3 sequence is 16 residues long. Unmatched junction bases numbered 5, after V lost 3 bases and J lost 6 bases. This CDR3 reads CASSSRTSGRVDTQYF. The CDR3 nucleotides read TGCGCCAGCAGCTCGCGGACTAGCGGGAGGGTTGATACGCAGTATTTT.

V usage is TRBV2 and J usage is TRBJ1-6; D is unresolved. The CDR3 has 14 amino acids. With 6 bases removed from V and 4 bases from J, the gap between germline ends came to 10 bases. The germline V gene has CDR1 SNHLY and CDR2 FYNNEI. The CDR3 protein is CASSDSLYNSPLHF. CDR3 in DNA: TGTGCCAGCAGCGACTCCCTATATAATTCACCCCTCCACTTT.

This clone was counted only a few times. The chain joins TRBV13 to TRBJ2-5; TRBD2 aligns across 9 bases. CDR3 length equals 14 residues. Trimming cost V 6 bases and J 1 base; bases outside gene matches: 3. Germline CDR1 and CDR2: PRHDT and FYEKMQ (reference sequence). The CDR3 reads CASRKLAGQETQYF. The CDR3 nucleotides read TGTGCCAGCAGGAAACTAGCGGGCCAAGAGACCCAGTACTTC.

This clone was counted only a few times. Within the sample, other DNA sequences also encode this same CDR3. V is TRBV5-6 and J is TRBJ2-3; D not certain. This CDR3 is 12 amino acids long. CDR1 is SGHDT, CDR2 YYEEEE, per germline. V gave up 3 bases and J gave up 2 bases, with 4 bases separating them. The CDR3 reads CASSSYTDTQYF. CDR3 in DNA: TGTGCCAGCAGCTCTTACACAGATACGCAGTATTTT.